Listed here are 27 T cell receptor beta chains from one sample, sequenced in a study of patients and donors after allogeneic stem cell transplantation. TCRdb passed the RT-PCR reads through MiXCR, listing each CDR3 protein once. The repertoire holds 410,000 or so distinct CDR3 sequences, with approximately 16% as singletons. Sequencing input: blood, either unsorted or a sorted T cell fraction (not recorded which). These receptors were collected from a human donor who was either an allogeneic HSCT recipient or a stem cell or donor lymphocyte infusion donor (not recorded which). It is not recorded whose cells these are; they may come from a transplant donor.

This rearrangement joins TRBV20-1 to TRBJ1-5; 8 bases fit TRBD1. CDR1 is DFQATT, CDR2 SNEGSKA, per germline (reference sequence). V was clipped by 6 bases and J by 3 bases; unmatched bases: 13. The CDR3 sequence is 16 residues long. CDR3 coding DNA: TGCAGTGCCTATAAAAGGCGACAGGGGAACAATCAGCCCCAGCATTTT. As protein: CSAYKRRQGNNQPQHF.

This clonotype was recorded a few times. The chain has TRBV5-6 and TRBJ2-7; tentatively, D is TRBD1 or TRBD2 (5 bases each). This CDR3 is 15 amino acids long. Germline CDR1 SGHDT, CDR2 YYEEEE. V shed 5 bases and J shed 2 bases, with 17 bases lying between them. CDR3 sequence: CASRLAGQGPYEQYF. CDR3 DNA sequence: TGTGCCAGCAGACTGGCGGGTCAGGGCCCCTACGAGCAGTACTTC.

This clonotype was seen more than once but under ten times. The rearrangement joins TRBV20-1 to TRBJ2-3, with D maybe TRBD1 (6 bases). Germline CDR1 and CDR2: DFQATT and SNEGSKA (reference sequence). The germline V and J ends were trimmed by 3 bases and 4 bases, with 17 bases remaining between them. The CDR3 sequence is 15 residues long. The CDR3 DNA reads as TGCAGTGCTAGCCGTGGGACAAAGATGGCAGATACGCAGTATTTT. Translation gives CSASRGTKMADTQYF.

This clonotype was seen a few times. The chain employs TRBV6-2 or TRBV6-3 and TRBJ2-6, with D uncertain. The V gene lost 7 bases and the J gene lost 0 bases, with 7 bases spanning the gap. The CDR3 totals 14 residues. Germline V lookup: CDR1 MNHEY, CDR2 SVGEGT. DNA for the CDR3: TGTGCCAGCACCAGGAGCTCTGGGGCCAACGTCCTGACTTTC. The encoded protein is CASTRSSGANVLTF.

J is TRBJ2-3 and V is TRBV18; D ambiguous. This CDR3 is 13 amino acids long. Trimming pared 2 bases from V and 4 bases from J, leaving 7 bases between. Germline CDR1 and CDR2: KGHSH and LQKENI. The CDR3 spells CASSPNKADTQYF. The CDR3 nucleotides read TGTGCCAGCTCACCAAACAAGGCAGATACGCAGTATTTT.

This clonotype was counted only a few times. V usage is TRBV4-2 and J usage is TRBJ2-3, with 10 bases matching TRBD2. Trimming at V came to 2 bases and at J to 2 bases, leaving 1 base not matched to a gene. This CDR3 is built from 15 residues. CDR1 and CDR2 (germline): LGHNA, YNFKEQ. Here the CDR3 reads CASSQLAGVTDTQYF. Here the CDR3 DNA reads TGTGCCAGCAGCCAACTAGCGGGAGTCACAGATACGCAGTATTTT.

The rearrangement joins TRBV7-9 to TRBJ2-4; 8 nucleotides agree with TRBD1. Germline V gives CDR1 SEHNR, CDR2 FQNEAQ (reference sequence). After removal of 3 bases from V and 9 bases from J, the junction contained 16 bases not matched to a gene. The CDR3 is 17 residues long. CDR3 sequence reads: CASSFPLRQGAIGIQYF. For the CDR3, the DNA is TGTGCCAGCAGCTTCCCTCTTCGGCAGGGGGCTATCGGCATTCAGTACTTC.

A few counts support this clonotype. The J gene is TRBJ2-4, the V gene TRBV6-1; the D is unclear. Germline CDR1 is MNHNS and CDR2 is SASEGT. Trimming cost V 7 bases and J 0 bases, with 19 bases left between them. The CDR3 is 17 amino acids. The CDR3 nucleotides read TGTGCCAGCACCCCTTCGACGGTGTTCCTAGCCAAAAACATTCAGTACTTC. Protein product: CASTPSTVFLAKNIQYF.

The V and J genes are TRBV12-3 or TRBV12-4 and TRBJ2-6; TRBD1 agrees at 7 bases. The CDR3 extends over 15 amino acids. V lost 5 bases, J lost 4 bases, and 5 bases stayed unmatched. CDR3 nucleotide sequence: TGTGCCAGCAGTCCGACAGGGTACGGGGCCAACGTCCTGACTTTC. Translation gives CASSPTGYGANVLTF.

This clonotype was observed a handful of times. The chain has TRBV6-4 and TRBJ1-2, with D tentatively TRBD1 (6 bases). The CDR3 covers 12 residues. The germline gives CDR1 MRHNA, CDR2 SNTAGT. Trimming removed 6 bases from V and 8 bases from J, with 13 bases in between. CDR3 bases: TGTGCCAGCAGCGAACAGGGCCTCGGCTACACCTTC. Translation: CASSEQGLGYTF.

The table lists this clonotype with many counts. The DNA of the CDR3 is TGTGCCAGCAGAACCCCCCCCGCGGAGCTGTTTTTT. It is translated as CASRTPPAELFF. V and J are TRBV12-3 or TRBV12-4 and TRBJ2-2; no firm D call. Trimming removed 6 bases from V and 10 bases from J, with 12 bases in between. This CDR3 has 12 amino acids.

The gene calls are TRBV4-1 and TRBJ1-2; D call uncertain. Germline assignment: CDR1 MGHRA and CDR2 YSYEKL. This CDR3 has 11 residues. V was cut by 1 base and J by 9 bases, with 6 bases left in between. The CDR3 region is CASSQGYRYTF. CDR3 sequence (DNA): TGCGCCAGCAGCCAAGGTTACCGCTACACCTTC.

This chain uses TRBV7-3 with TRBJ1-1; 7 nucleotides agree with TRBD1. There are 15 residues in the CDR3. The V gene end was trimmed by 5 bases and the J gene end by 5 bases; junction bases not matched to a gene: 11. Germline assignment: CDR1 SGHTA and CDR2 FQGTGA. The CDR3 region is CASSPLTGRGTEAFF. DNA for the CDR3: TGTGCCAGCAGCCCGTTGACAGGGAGAGGGACTGAAGCTTTCTTT. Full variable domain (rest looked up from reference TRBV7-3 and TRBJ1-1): GAGVSQTPSNKVTEKGKYVELRCDPISGHTALYWYRQSLGQGPEFLIYFQGTGAADDSGLPNDRFFAVRPEGSVSTLKIQRTERGDSAVYLCASSPLTGRGTEAFFGQGTRLTVV.

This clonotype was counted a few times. In DNA form, the CDR3 reads TGTGCCAGCAGCCTACCAATCCCAGCGGGAGCCACCTACGAGCAGTACTTC. It encodes CASSLPIPAGATYEQYF. This rearrangement joins TRBV28 to TRBJ2-7; 8 bases match TRBD2. The CDR3 is made up of 17 amino acids. Trimming cost V 6 bases and J 2 bases; bases outside gene matches: 15. CDR1 is MDHEN, CDR2 SYDVKM, per germline. The full variable domain, its missing parts supplied by reference TRBV28 and TRBJ2-7, is DVKVTQSSRYLVKRTGEKVFLECVQDMDHENMFWYRQDPGLGLRLIYFSYDVKMKEKGDIPEGYSVSREKKERFSLILESASTNQTSMYLCASSLPIPAGATYEQYFGPGTRLTVT.

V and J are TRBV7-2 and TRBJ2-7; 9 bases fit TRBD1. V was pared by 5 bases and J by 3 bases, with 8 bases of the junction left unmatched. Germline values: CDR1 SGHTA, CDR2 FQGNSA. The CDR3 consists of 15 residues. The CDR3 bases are TGTGCCAGCAGCCCCTCCGGGACAGGGATCTACGAGCAGTACTTC. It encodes CASSPSGTGIYEQYF.

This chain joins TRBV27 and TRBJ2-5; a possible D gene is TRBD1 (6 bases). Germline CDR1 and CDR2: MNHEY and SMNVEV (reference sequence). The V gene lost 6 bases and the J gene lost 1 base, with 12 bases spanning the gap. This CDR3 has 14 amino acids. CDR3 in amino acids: CASSRRTAQETQYF. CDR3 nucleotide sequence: TGTGCCAGCAGCCGAAGGACAGCCCAAGAGACCCAGTACTTC.

The CDR3 sequence: CSVHTRMNTEAFF. CDR3 coding DNA: TGCAGCGTTCATACAAGGATGAACACTGAAGCTTTCTTT. The J gene is TRBJ1-1, the V gene TRBV29-1, with D hard to call. Germline loops: CDR1 SQVTM, CDR2 ANQGSEA. V was clipped by 5 bases and J by 0 bases, with 10 bases between them. This CDR3 has 13 residues.

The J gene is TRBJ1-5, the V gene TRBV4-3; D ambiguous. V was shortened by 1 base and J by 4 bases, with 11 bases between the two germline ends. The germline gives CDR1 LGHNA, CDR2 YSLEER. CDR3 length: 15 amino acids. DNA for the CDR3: TGCGCCAGCAGCCAAGGAGGCGGGTTTAATCAGCCCCAGCATTTT. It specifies CASSQGGGFNQPQHF.

CDR3 sequence: CSPTGSYGYTF. In DNA, the CDR3 is TGCAGCCCCACAGGGAGCTATGGCTACACCTTC. This chain uses TRBV29-1 with TRBJ1-2; D possibly corresponds to TRBD1 (6 bases). CDR3 length: 11 amino acids. Trimming removed 8 bases at V and 4 bases at J, with 11 bases between. Germline V lookup: CDR1 SQVTM, CDR2 ANQGSEA.

This chain's CDR3 is CATSRDLLTSGGTDTQYF. In nucleotides, the CDR3 is TGTGCCACCAGCAGAGATCTCCTGACTAGCGGAGGCACAGATACGCAGTATTTT. This rearrangement joins TRBV15 to TRBJ2-3; 9 bases match TRBD2. Germline V CDR1 and CDR2: LNHNV, YYDKDF (reference sequence). There are 18 residues in the CDR3. Unmatched junction bases numbered 8, after V lost 0 bases and J lost 1 base.

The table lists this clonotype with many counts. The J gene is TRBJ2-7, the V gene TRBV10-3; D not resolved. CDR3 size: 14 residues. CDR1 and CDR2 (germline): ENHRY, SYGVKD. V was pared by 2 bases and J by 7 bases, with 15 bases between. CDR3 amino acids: CAISEQGQVGEQYF. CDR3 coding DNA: TGTGCCATCAGTGAGCAAGGGCAAGTAGGTGAGCAGTACTTC.

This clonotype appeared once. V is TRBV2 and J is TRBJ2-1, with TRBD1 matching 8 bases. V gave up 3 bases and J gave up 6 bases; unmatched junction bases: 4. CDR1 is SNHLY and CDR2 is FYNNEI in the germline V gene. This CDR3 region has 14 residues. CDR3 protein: CASSEDRVGNEQFF. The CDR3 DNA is TGTGCCAGCAGTGAGGACAGGGTGGGCAATGAGCAGTTCTTC.

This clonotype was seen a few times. CDR3 sequence (DNA): TGCAGTGCTAGAGGACAGGTCTATAATTCACCCCTCCACTTT. It yields the protein CSARGQVYNSPLHF. J is TRBJ1-6 and V is TRBV20-1, with a weak D call TRBD1 (6 bases). Germline CDR1 is DFQATT and CDR2 is SNEGSKA (reference sequence). The CDR3 has 14 amino acids. Between the trimmed V and J ends, which lost 1 base and 3 bases, there was a span of 7 bases.

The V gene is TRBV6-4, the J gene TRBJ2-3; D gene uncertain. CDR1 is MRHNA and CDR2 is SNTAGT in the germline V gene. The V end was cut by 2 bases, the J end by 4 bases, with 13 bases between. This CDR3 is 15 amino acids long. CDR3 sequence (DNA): TGTGCCAGCAGTGACGTATCCGGCGGCCCAGATACGCAGTATTTT. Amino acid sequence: CASSDVSGGPDTQYF.

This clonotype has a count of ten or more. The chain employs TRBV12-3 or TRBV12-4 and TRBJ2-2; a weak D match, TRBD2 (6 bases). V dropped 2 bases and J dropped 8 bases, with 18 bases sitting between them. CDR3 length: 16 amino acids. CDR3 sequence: CASSLQLTGVAGELFF. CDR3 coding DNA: TGTGCCAGCAGTTTACAATTAACGGGAGTAGCTGGGGAGCTGTTTTTT.

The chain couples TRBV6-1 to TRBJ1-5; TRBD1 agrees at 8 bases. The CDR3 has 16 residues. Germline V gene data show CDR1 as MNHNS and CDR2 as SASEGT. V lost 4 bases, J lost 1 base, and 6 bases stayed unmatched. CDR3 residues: CASSGIRGPSNQPQHF. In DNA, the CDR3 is TGTGCCAGCAGTGGTATCAGGGGGCCGAGCAATCAGCCCCAGCATTTT.

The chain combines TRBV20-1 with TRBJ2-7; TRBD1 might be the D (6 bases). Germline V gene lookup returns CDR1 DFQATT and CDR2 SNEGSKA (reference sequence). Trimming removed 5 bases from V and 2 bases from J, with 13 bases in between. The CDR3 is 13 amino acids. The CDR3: CSALKQGPYEQYF. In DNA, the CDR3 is TGCAGTGCTCTAAAACAGGGTCCCTACGAGCAGTACTTC.